The 5 T cell receptor beta chains below were found in one sample sequenced in a study of T cells in Graves' hyperthyroidism and ophthalmopathy. Template material for amplifying TCR beta CDR3 regions consisted of RNA transcripts. The HTBI primer set was used in a first-round RT-PCR of the TCR CDR3. TCRdb re-called the multiplex PCR reads through MiXCR, storing one row per CDR3 protein. The sample holds about 180,000 distinct CDR3 sequences, about a sixth seen once. Sequencing input: blood. The receptor set was obtained from a woman aged 50 to 65 with Graves' hyperthyroidism.

This clonotype was counted ten times or more. CDR3: CASRTTGPLGEQYF. In DNA, the CDR3 is TGTGCCAGCAGGACTACAGGGCCTTTAGGCGAGCAGTACTTC. V usage is TRBV28 and J usage is TRBJ2-7, with D tentatively TRBD1 (6 bases). CDR1 is MDHEN, CDR2 SYDVKM, per germline. V was shortened by 6 bases and J by 6 bases, with 18 bases between the two germline ends. The CDR3 runs 14 residues.

In this sample, this clonotype turned up many times. The rearrangement links TRBV28 to TRBJ2-7; D possibly corresponds to TRBD1 (5 bases). Germline lookup yields CDR1 MDHEN and CDR2 SYDVKM. The CDR3 contains 13 residues. The V gene lost 6 bases and the J gene lost 7 bases, with 16 bases spanning the gap. The CDR3 bases are TGTGCCAGCAGATGGGGCCTCCCCTCGGAGCAGTACTTC. Its protein product is CASRWGLPSEQYF.

This clonotype occurred many times. The chain links TRBV5-1 to TRBJ1-6, with 9 bases fitting TRBD1. Germline CDR1 reads SGHRS; CDR2 reads YFSETQ. The CDR3 runs to 20 residues. V shed 1 base and J 0 bases; nucleotides not matched to a gene: 11. The CDR3, as DNA: TGCGCCAGCAGCTTGATCAGGGACAGGGCCAAGAGCTCCTATAATTCACCCCTCCACTTT. This codes for CASSLIRDRAKSSYNSPLHF.

This clonotype occurred many times. The genes are TRBV5-6 and TRBJ2-7; D might be TRBD1 (6 bases). The CDR3 is made up of 14 amino acids. The V gene lost 2 bases and the J gene lost 2 bases, with 11 bases spanning the gap. The germline V gene has CDR1 SGHDT and CDR2 YYEEEE. The CDR3 sequence: CASSFYGQTYEQYF. In nucleotides, the CDR3 is TGTGCCAGCAGCTTCTACGGACAGACCTACGAGCAGTACTTC.

This clonotype has only a few counts. The V call is TRBV19, the J call TRBJ1-5; D is perhaps TRBD1 (5 bases). This CDR3 spans 14 amino acids. Germline CDR1 is LNHDA and CDR2 is SQIVND (reference sequence). V shed 2 bases and J shed 5 bases, with 10 bases lying between them. The CDR3 spells CASSILGEDQPQHF. As DNA, the CDR3 is TGTGCCAGTAGTATATTAGGGGAGGATCAGCCCCAGCATTTT.